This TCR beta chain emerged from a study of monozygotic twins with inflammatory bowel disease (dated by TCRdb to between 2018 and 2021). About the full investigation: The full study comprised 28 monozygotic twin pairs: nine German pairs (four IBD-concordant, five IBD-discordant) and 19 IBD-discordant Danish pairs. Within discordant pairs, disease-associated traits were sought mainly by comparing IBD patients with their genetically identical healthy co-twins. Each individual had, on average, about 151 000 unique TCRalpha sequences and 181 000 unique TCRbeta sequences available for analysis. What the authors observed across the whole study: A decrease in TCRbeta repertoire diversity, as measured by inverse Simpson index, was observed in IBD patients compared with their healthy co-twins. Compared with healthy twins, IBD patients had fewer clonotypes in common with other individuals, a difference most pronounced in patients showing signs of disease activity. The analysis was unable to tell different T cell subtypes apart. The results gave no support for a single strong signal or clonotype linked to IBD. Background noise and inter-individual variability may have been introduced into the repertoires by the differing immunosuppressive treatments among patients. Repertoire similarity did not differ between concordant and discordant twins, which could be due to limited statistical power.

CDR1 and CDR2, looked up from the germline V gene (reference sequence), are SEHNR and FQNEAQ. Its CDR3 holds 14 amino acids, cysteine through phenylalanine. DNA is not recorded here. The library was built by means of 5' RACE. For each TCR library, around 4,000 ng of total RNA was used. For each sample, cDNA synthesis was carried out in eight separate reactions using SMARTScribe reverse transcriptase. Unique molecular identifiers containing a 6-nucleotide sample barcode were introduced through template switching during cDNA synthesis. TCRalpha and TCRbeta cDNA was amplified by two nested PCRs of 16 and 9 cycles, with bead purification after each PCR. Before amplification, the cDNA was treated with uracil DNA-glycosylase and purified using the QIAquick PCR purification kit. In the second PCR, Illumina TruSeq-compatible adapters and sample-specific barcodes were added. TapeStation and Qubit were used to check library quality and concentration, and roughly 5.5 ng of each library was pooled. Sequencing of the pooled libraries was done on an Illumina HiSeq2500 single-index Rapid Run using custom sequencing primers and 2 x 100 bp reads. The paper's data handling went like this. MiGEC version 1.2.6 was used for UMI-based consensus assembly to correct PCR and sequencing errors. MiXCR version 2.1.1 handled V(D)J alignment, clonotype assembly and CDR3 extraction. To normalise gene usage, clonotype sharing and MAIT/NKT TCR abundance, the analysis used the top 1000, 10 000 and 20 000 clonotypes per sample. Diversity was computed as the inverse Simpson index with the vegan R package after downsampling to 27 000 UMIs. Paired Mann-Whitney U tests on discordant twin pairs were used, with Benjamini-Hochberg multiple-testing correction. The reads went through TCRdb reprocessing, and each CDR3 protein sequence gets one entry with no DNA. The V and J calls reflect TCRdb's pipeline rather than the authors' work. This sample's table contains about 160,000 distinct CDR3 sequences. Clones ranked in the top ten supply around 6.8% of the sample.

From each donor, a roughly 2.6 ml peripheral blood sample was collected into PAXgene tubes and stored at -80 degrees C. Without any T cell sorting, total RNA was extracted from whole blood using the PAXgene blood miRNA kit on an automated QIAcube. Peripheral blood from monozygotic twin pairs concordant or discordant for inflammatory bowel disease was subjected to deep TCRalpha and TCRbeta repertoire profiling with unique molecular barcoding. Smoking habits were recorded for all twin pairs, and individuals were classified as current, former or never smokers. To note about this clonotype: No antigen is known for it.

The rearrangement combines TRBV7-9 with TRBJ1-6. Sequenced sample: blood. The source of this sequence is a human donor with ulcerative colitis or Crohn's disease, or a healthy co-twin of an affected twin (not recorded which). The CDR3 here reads CASSLASADSPLHF.